The rows below give T cell receptor beta chains drawn from one sample of a study of immune heterogeneity within non-small cell lung tumors. TCRdb re-derived calls from the multiplex PCR reads in MiXCR, one entry per CDR3 protein. Counted here are 15,000 or so distinct CDR3 sequences, 28% occurring once; the ten biggest clones make up roughly 5.2%. The sample comprised lung tumor tissue. These receptors were obtained from a man aged 35 to 55 with non-small cell lung cancer. CDR3s include the opening cysteine and the closing phenylalanine or tryptophan. D genes are given only for firm matches. Clone size is not always given. Where it is, it says once, few, many or a class for expanded clones.

CASSFEVGHNSPLHF,TGTGCCAGCAGCTTCGAAGTGGGACATAATTCACCCCTCCACTTT,TRBJ1-6,TRBV7-2,many,.
CASPPPGPKEDHEQYF,TGTGCCAGTCCCCCCCCAGGACCGAAAGAGGACCACGAGCAGTACTTC,TRBJ2-7,TRBV2,many,.
CASSPGTSSRYEQYF,TGTGCCAGCTCACCTGGGACTAGCTCCCGGTACGAGCAGTACTTC,TRBJ2-7,TRBV18,medium-sized,TRBD2
CASSRPGTSGRAGYEQYF,TGTGCCAGCAGCCGCCCCGGGACTAGCGGGAGGGCCGGGTACGAGCAGTACTTC,TRBJ2-7,TRBV5-6,few,TRBD2
CASSSEGASGYTDTQYF,TGTGCCAGCAGTTCGGAGGGTGCTAGCGGATACACAGATACGCAGTATTTT,TRBJ2-3,TRBV5-6,many,TRBD2
CSSSFRSSGLADTQYF,TGTTCCAGCAGTTTTCGGTCTAGCGGACTTGCAGATACGCAGTATTTT,TRBJ2-3,TRBV12-3/TRBV12-4,once,TRBD2
CASSFSRDNEQFF,TGTGCCAGCTCATTCAGCAGAGACAATGAGCAGTTCTTC,TRBJ2-1,TRBV28,medium-sized,.
CASSQERGEQYF,TGCGCCAGCAGCCAAGAGAGAGGCGAGCAGTACTTC,TRBJ2-7,TRBV4-1,many,.
CASSSNAGTGSYEQYF,TGTGCCAGCAGTTCGAACGCCGGGACAGGGTCCTACGAGCAGTACTTC,TRBJ2-7,TRBV6-1,many,TRBD1
CAAAFPGSDSPLHF,TGTGCAGCAGCTTTTCCAGGATCGGATTCACCCCTCCACTTT,TRBJ1-6,TRBV7-3,.,.
CASSAGLDAETQYF,TGTGCCAGCAGCGCGGGACTAGATGCTGAGACCCAGTACTTC,TRBJ2-5,TRBV7-2,few,TRBD2
CASSQEGVHHGRYEQYF,TGTGCCAGCAGCCAAGAAGGAGTTCACCACGGGAGGTACGAGCAGTACTTC,TRBJ2-7,TRBV14,many,TRBD2
CSAKRPGLAGVVEQFF,TGCAGTGCTAAACGACCGGGACTAGCGGGAGTTGTTGAGCAGTTCTTC,TRBJ2-1,TRBV20-1,medium-sized,TRBD2
CASSVDGGQPQHF,TGTGCCAGCAGCGTAGACGGTGGTCAGCCCCAGCATTTT,TRBJ1-5,TRBV11-1,medium-sized,.
CASVTTDTQYF,TGTGCCAGCGTCACGACAGATACGCAGTATTTT,TRBJ2-3,TRBV2,many,.
CASSDSPRGSDEQYF,TGTGCCAGCAGTGACTCTCCTCGGGGGTCAGACGAGCAGTACTTC,TRBJ2-7,TRBV6-1,medium-sized,.
CASSPQGNAYEQYF,TGTGCCAGCAGCCCCCAAGGGAACGCCTACGAGCAGTACTTC,TRBJ2-7,TRBV9,.,.
CASSLSGGISGNTIYF,TGTGCCAGCAGTTTGTCAGGGGGCATTTCTGGAAACACCATATATTTT,TRBJ1-3,TRBV27,many,TRBD1
CSAIREGLGTGELFF,TGCAGTGCGATCCGGGAGGGGCTCGGCACCGGGGAGCTGTTTTTT,TRBJ2-2,TRBV20-1,many,TRBD2
CASSSALGTGGYEQYF,TGTGCCAGCAGCTCCGCACTCGGGACAGGGGGCTACGAGCAGTACTTC,TRBJ2-7,TRBV7-8,medium-sized,TRBD1
CASSPDRLEQFF,TGTGCCAGCAGCCCAGACCGACTAGAGCAGTTCTTC,TRBJ2-1,TRBV7-9,many,.
CASSVVAALHTGELFF,TGTGCCAGCAGCGTAGTAGCGGCGCTACACACCGGGGAGCTGTTTTTT,TRBJ2-2,TRBV9,.,.
CASSLVAGLYNEQFF,TGTGCCAGCAGCTTAGTTGCGGGGTTATACAATGAGCAGTTCTTC,TRBJ2-1,TRBV7-3,many,.
CASSGGGASEAFF,TGTGCCAGCAGTGGGGGCGGGGCAAGTGAAGCTTTCTTT,TRBJ1-1,TRBV2,many,.
CASSVGGSNQPQHF,TGTGCCAGCAGTGTCGGGGGGAGCAATCAGCCCCAGCATTTT,TRBJ1-5,TRBV12-3/TRBV12-4,many,.
CASSPGTGTSYEQYF,TGTGCCAGCAGCCCAGGGACAGGGACCTCCTACGAGCAGTACTTC,TRBJ2-7,TRBV7-9,many,TRBD1
CASKASGGSSYNEQFF,TGTGCCAGCAAGGCTAGCGGGGGTAGCTCCTACAATGAGCAGTTCTTC,TRBJ2-1,TRBV2,many,TRBD2
CASSGVSGRTGELFF,TGTGCCAGCAGTGGGGTTAGCGGGAGGACCGGGGAGCTGTTTTTT,TRBJ2-2,TRBV2,many,TRBD2
CASVQGGLSGNTIYF,TGTGCCAGCGTACAGGGAGGACTCTCTGGAAACACCATATATTTT,TRBJ1-3,TRBV2,few,.